This is a list of T cell receptor beta chains from one sample in a study of T cells in Graves' hyperthyroidism and ophthalmopathy. TCRdb fed the multiplex PCR reads into MiXCR, producing one record per CDR3 protein. The sample carries 380,000 or so distinct CDR3 sequences, approximately 15% recorded once. Material: blood. The receptors derive from a woman in her 30s with Graves' hyperthyroidism. Each CDR3 is given with its conserved first and last residue. The order of the fields is D gene, V gene, J gene, clone size, CDR3 DNA, CDR3 protein. A D gene is named only where the DNA matches it firmly. Only some rows state a clone size, as once, few, many or a class for expanded clones.

D gene: -
V gene: TRBV5-1
J gene: TRBJ2-5
clone size: -
CDR3 DNA: TGCGCCAGCAGCACGTTAGGGGCGGAGGAGACCCAGTACTTC
CDR3 protein: CASSTLGAEETQYF

D gene: TRBD1
V gene: TRBV11-2
J gene: TRBJ2-5
clone size: many
CDR3 DNA: TGTGCCAGCAGCTACGTCCCGGGACAGGGGGCCGAGACCCAGTACTTC
CDR3 protein: CASSYVPGQGAETQYF

D gene: -
V gene: TRBV5-6
J gene: TRBJ2-3
clone size: many
CDR3 DNA: TGTGCCAGCAGCCCGGCTCGGAGGTCTCAAGATACGCAGTATTTT
CDR3 protein: CASSPARRSQDTQYF

D gene: -
V gene: TRBV29-1
J gene: TRBJ1-2
clone size: -
CDR3 DNA: TGCAGCGTTGTCTCCGGTGGTGGCTACACCTTC
CDR3 protein: CSVVSGGGYTF

D gene: -
V gene: TRBV20-1
J gene: TRBJ2-1
clone size: many
CDR3 DNA: TGCAGTGCTAGACTCGAGCTTGGACAAGAGCAGTTCTTC
CDR3 protein: CSARLELGQEQFF

D gene: TRBD2
V gene: TRBV28
J gene: TRBJ2-1
clone size: many
CDR3 DNA: TGTGCCAGCAGTCCGAGCGGGATGGGCGATGAGCAGTTCTTC
CDR3 protein: CASSPSGMGDEQFF

D gene: -
V gene: TRBV7-2
J gene: TRBJ2-3
clone size: many
CDR3 DNA: TGTGCCAGCAGCTTCGTAGATACGCAGTATTTT
CDR3 protein: CASSFVDTQYF

D gene: -
V gene: TRBV2
J gene: TRBJ1-4
clone size: many
CDR3 DNA: TGTGCCAGCAGTGAAATTGACAGCGCAACTAATGAAAAACTGTTTTTT
CDR3 protein: CASSEIDSATNEKLFF

D gene: -
V gene: TRBV20-1
J gene: TRBJ2-1
clone size: -
CDR3 DNA: TGCAGTGCTCAAGACCGGGAGAATGAGCAGTTCTTC
CDR3 protein: CSAQDRENEQFF

D gene: TRBD2
V gene: TRBV9
J gene: TRBJ2-3
clone size: -
CDR3 DNA: TGTGCCAGCAGCGTATTAGCGGGAGATATGGATACGCAGTATTTT
CDR3 protein: CASSVLAGDMDTQYF

D gene: -
V gene: TRBV9
J gene: TRBJ2-1
clone size: -
CDR3 DNA: TGTGCCAGCAGCGCCCCCGCGGGACCCGGGACCGACAATGAGCAGTTCTTC
CDR3 protein: CASSAPAGPGTDNEQFF

D gene: -
V gene: TRBV12-3/TRBV12-4
J gene: TRBJ2-4
clone size: many
CDR3 DNA: TGTGCCAGCAAGGGGGTTACCAAAAACATTCAGTACTTC
CDR3 protein: CASKGVTKNIQYF

D gene: -
V gene: TRBV10-3
J gene: TRBJ1-2
clone size: -
CDR3 DNA: TGTGCCATCAGTGAGGGTAGGGACTATGGCTACACCTTC
CDR3 protein: CAISEGRDYGYTF

D gene: -
V gene: TRBV4-3
J gene: TRBJ1-5
clone size: -
CDR3 DNA: TGCGCCAGCAGCCAAGATTTAGGTAGGCTGGGCCAGCCCCAGCATTTT
CDR3 protein: CASSQDLGRLGQPQHF

D gene: -
V gene: TRBV6-1
J gene: TRBJ2-5
clone size: many
CDR3 DNA: TGTGCCAGCAGTGCGGACGCCGGGGTGTACCAAGAGACCCAGTACTTC
CDR3 protein: CASSADAGVYQETQYF

D gene: TRBD2
V gene: TRBV13
J gene: TRBJ2-2
clone size: few
CDR3 DNA: TGTGCCAGCAGCTACGGTGTTGGCGGGACTAGCACCGGGGAGCTGTTTTTT
CDR3 protein: CASSYGVGGTSTGELFF

D gene: TRBD1
V gene: TRBV28
J gene: TRBJ2-7
clone size: few
CDR3 DNA: TGTGCCAGCAGTTCCCACGGGACAGGGTTGCACGAGCAGTACTTC
CDR3 protein: CASSSHGTGLHEQYF

D gene: -
V gene: TRBV28
J gene: TRBJ1-3
clone size: many
CDR3 DNA: TGTGCCAGCTACCCAAACATCGACAGAGACTCTGGAAACACCATATATTTT
CDR3 protein: CASYPNIDRDSGNTIYF

D gene: TRBD2
V gene: TRBV6-5
J gene: TRBJ2-2
clone size: -
CDR3 DNA: TGTGCCAGCAGTGGTAGCGGGAGAGGTACCGGGGAGCTGTTTTTT
CDR3 protein: CASSGSGRGTGELFF

D gene: TRBD1
V gene: TRBV6-2/TRBV6-3
J gene: TRBJ2-2
clone size: -
CDR3 DNA: TGTGCCAGCAGTTACTTTGGACAGGGGCCCGGGGAGCTGTTTTTT
CDR3 protein: CASSYFGQGPGELFF

D gene: -
V gene: TRBV2
J gene: TRBJ1-5
clone size: many
CDR3 DNA: TGTGCCAGCAGTAGAGGACAGTTTTTTCAGCCCCAGCATTTT
CDR3 protein: CASSRGQFFQPQHF

D gene: -
V gene: TRBV2
J gene: TRBJ2-5
clone size: few
CDR3 DNA: TGTGCCAGCAGTTCAGGGGCGGCTAGGGGAGGGACCCAGTACTTC
CDR3 protein: CASSSGAARGGTQYF

D gene: -
V gene: TRBV30
J gene: TRBJ2-7
clone size: few
CDR3 DNA: TGTGCCTGGAGTGGAGGAAACGAGCAGTACTTC
CDR3 protein: CAWSGGNEQYF

D gene: TRBD1
V gene: TRBV13
J gene: TRBJ1-2
clone size: -
CDR3 DNA: TGTGCCAGCAGCCCCCGGACAGGGACCTATGGCTACACCTTC
CDR3 protein: CASSPRTGTYGYTF

D gene: -
V gene: TRBV12-3/TRBV12-4
J gene: TRBJ2-2
clone size: many
CDR3 DNA: TGTGCCAGCAGCTTACCATTCGGGGCCCTGGGAACCGGGGAGCTGTTTTTT
CDR3 protein: CASSLPFGALGTGELFF

D gene: TRBD2
V gene: TRBV12-3/TRBV12-4
J gene: TRBJ2-3
clone size: -
CDR3 DNA: TGTGCCAGCAGCTCCGGGACTAGCGGGAGGGAAAGCACAGATACGCAGTATTTT
CDR3 protein: CASSSGTSGRESTDTQYF

D gene: TRBD1
V gene: TRBV9
J gene: TRBJ1-4
clone size: -
CDR3 DNA: TGTGCCAGCAGCCCCCGGACAGGGGAAAAACTGTTTTTT
CDR3 protein: CASSPRTGEKLFF

D gene: TRBD2
V gene: TRBV2
J gene: TRBJ2-1
clone size: few
CDR3 DNA: TGTGCCAGCAGTGAATCCGCGGGAGCTTCCGGGAATGAGCAGTTCTTC
CDR3 protein: CASSESAGASGNEQFF

D gene: -
V gene: TRBV24-1
J gene: TRBJ1-2
clone size: many
CDR3 DNA: TGTGCCACCAGTGATCCCCGGGACCTCCATGGCTACACCTTC
CDR3 protein: CATSDPRDLHGYTF

D gene: TRBD1
V gene: TRBV7-2
J gene: TRBJ2-7
clone size: many
CDR3 DNA: TGTGCCAGCAGCCAAGACAGGGACGAGCAGTACTTC
CDR3 protein: CASSQDRDEQYF

D gene: -
V gene: TRBV11-2
J gene: TRBJ2-2
clone size: many
CDR3 DNA: TGTGCCAGCAGAGGAGAGACCGGCCGGAACACCGGGGAGCTGTTTTTT
CDR3 protein: CASRGETGRNTGELFF

D gene: -
V gene: TRBV2
J gene: TRBJ1-5
clone size: many
CDR3 DNA: TGTGCCAGCAGTGGTACGGGTATCCCCAATCAGCCCCAGCATTTT
CDR3 protein: CASSGTGIPNQPQHF

D gene: -
V gene: TRBV14
J gene: TRBJ2-2
clone size: many
CDR3 DNA: TGTGCCAGCAGCCCAAGACTCCTGGTCCCCGCGAACACCGGGGAGCTGTTTTTT
CDR3 protein: CASSPRLLVPANTGELFF

D gene: -
V gene: TRBV3-1
J gene: TRBJ2-6
clone size: few
CDR3 DNA: TGTGCCAGCAGCAAACCTCTTCTCGGGGCCAACGTCCTGACTTTC
CDR3 protein: CASSKPLLGANVLTF

D gene: -
V gene: TRBV6-1
J gene: TRBJ1-5
clone size: -
CDR3 DNA: TGTGCCAGCAGTCAGACAGATTCCGATCAGCCCCAGCATTTT
CDR3 protein: CASSQTDSDQPQHF

D gene: TRBD1
V gene: TRBV12-3/TRBV12-4
J gene: TRBJ2-1
clone size: many
CDR3 DNA: TGTGCCAGCAGTGACGAGCTAGGGACAGGAAACAATGAGCAGTTCTTC
CDR3 protein: CASSDELGTGNNEQFF

D gene: -
V gene: TRBV7-6
J gene: TRBJ2-5
clone size: -
CDR3 DNA: TGTGCCAGCAGCTTAGAGCTTAACGCAGCGAGGGAGACCCAGTACTTC
CDR3 protein: CASSLELNAARETQYF

D gene: TRBD2
V gene: TRBV20-1
J gene: TRBJ2-1
clone size: many
CDR3 DNA: TGCAGTGCTAGGGATGAGCTAGCGGAAGGGATGCAGTTCTTC
CDR3 protein: CSARDELAEGMQFF

D gene: TRBD1
V gene: TRBV28
J gene: TRBJ1-5
clone size: many
CDR3 DNA: TGTGCCAGCAGCCCCGCCGGGACAGCGAACCCCCATCAGCCCCAGCATTTT
CDR3 protein: CASSPAGTANPHQPQHF

D gene: -
V gene: TRBV19
J gene: TRBJ2-2
clone size: many
CDR3 DNA: TGTGCCAGTAGTATACCGACGAACACCGGGGAGCTGTTTTTT
CDR3 protein: CASSIPTNTGELFF

D gene: -
V gene: TRBV7-2
J gene: TRBJ2-2
clone size: many
CDR3 DNA: TGTGCCAGCAGCCCGGGACTCACCACCGGGGAGCTGTTTTTT
CDR3 protein: CASSPGLTTGELFF